The 16 T cell receptor beta chains below come from one sample, sequenced in a study of beta chain features in type 1 diabetes. Study-wide findings and caveats: There was a moderate but significant shortening of TCRB CDR3s in all four CD4+ subsets of Type 1 diabetes patients.

Sequencing targeted expressed TCRB transcripts, as all isolated RNA had been reverse transcribed. The assay was immunoSEQ multiplex PCR, and TCRdb's table has in-frame clones only and misses some. The sample lists around 53,000 clones, about three fifths occurring once. The antigens these receptors bind are not known. Sample: stem cell memory CD4+ T cells from blood. These receptors all stem from a woman in her twenties or thirties with type 1 diabetes.

The chain employs TRBV6-5 and TRBJ1-1; D is ambiguous. CDR3 length equals 15 residues. The germline gives CDR1 MNHEY, CDR2 SVGAGI. V was shortened by 0 bases and J by 0 bases, with 8 bases between the two germline ends. CDR3 residues: CASSYSTPVNTEAFF. Written as DNA, the CDR3 is TGTGCCAGCAGTTACTCGACACCTGTGAACACTGAAGCTTTCTTT.

CDR3 sequence (DNA): TGCGCCAGCAGCGCCGGGACAGGGACAGTCTATGGCTACACCTTC. Translating it yields CASSAGTGTVYGYTF. The chain recombines TRBV5-1 with TRBJ1-2, with TRBD1 identical over 9 bases. CDR1 and CDR2 from the germline V gene are SGHRS and YFSETQ. CDR3 length: 15 residues. After removal of 4 bases from V and 4 bases from J, the junction contained 8 bases not matched to a gene. The full variable domain, rest sourced from reference TRBV5-1 and TRBJ1-2, is KAGVTQTPRYLIKTRGQQVTLSCSPISGHRSVSWYQQTPGQGLQFLFEYFSETQRNKGNFPGRFSGRQFSNSRSEMNVSTLELGDSALYLCASSAGTGTVYGYTFGSGTRLTVV.

This clone was picked up a small number of times. The chain couples TRBV30 to TRBJ1-6, with TRBD1 matching over 7 bases. Trimming cost V 0 bases and J 4 bases; bases outside gene matches: 12. This CDR3 comprises 18 residues. CDR1 GTSNPN and CDR2 SVGIG come from the germline V gene (reference sequence). The CDR3, as DNA: TGTGCCTGGAGTGTCGGACTCCCAGGGACAGCGTATAATTCACCCCTCCACTTT. It encodes CAWSVGLPGTAYNSPLHF. Together with reference TRBV30 and TRBJ1-6, the CDR3 gives the full variable domain: SQTIHQWPATLVQPVGSPLSLECTVEGTSNPNLYWYRQAAGRGLQLLFYSVGIGQISSEVPQNLSASRPQDRQFILSSKKLLLSDSGFYLCAWSVGLPGTAYNSPLHFGNGTRLTVT.

This sequence joins TRBV5-1 and TRBJ1-2; no firm D call. Trimming took off 1 base at V and 0 bases at J, with 4 bases between the two ends. CDR3 length equals 13 residues. Germline values: CDR1 SGHRS, CDR2 YFSETQ. The CDR3 loop is CASSLQTNYGYTF. CDR3 DNA sequence: TGCGCCAGCAGCTTGCAGACTAACTATGGCTACACCTTC.

The CDR3 loop reads CASSQLETGSNEQFF. The CDR3 region has the DNA TGCGCCAGCAGTCAGTTGGAGACAGGGTCCAATGAGCAGTTCTTC. The V gene is TRBV5-1, the J gene TRBJ2-1, with 7 bases aligning to TRBD1. The CDR3 sequence is 15 residues long. Germline CDR1 reads SGHRS; CDR2 reads YFSETQ. V lost 5 bases and J lost 6; bases outside the gene matches: 11.

In nucleotides, the CDR3 is TGTGCTAGTGGTTTGGTATCCGGGAGGTCCTACAATGAGCAGTTCTTC. As protein: CASGLVSGRSYNEQFF. The V gene is TRBV12-5, the J gene TRBJ2-1; 7 bases are a match to TRBD2. Germline trimming cut 0 bases from V and 1 base from J; bases unmatched to any gene: 3. CDR1 is LGHNT, CDR2 FRNRAP, per germline. The CDR3 totals 16 residues.

The genes are TRBV6-1 and TRBJ2-7, with 10 bases aligning to TRBD2. The CDR3 contains 13 residues. After removal of 9 bases from V and 6 bases from J, the junction contained 8 bases not matched to a gene. The germline V gene has CDR1 MNHNS and CDR2 SASEGT. CDR3 sequence reads: CARSASGSTEQYF. For the CDR3, the DNA is TGTGCCAGGTCGGCTAGCGGGAGTACCGAGCAGTACTTC.

This clone has a single count. The chain combines TRBV7-2 with TRBJ2-7, with D hard to call. Trimming removed 2 bases at V and 5 bases at J, with 7 bases between. This CDR3 comprises 12 residues. Germline V gene data show CDR1 as SGHTA and CDR2 as FQGNSA. In nucleotides, the CDR3 is TGTGCCAGCAGCTTAACGCGCGACGAGCAGTACTTC. Amino acid sequence: CASSLTRDEQYF.

The chain employs TRBV30 and TRBJ2-3, with TRBD2 matching 10 bases. The germline CDR1 and CDR2 sequences are GTSNPN and SVGIG (reference sequence). There are 15 residues in the CDR3. The V gene end was trimmed by 2 bases and the J gene end by 2 bases; junction bases not matched to a gene: 4. CDR3 residues: CAWSPGLANTDTQYF. The CDR3 nucleotides are TGTGCCTGGAGTCCGGGACTAGCGAACACAGATACGCAGTATTTT.

The chain carries TRBV14 and TRBJ2-7; 8 bases agree with TRBD1. J gave up 2 bases and V 2 bases, and 11 bases lay outside the gene matches. CDR1 is SGHDN and CDR2 is FVKESK in the germline V gene. This CDR3 region has 17 residues. DNA for the CDR3: TGTGCCAGCAGCCAACTCCCCCGGGACAGGTTTACCTACGAGCAGTACTTC. Translated: CASSQLPRDRFTYEQYF.

This rearrangement joins TRBV9 to TRBJ2-1, with a possible D match to TRBD1 (8 bases). Trimming cost V 3 bases and J 4 bases, with 14 bases left between them. Germline V lookup: CDR1 SGDLS, CDR2 YYNGEE. The CDR3 totals 15 residues. CDR3 in amino acids: CASSATGGEYNEQFF. The CDR3 DNA is TGTGCCAGCAGCGCTACAGGGGGGGAGTACAATGAGCAGTTCTTC.

The J gene is TRBJ2-5, the V gene TRBV2, with 15 bases that match TRBD2. V shed 8 bases, J shed 5 bases, and the junction held 0 bases outside the gene matches. The CDR3 sequence is 13 residues long. The germline CDR1 and CDR2 sequences are SNHLY and FYNNEI. In nucleotides, the CDR3 is TGTGCCAGCGGGACTAGCGGGAGGGAGACCCAGTACTTC. Translating gives CASGTSGRETQYF.

This clone was recorded a few times. The CDR3 DNA reads as TGCGCCAGCAGCCAAGGCGACAGGGGGTCGGGCTACACCTTC. Translating it yields CASSQGDRGSGYTF. This chain uses TRBV4-1 with TRBJ1-2, with TRBD1 identical over 9 bases. V lost 1 base to trimming and J lost 8 bases; unmatched junction nucleotides: 5. Germline loops: CDR1 MGHRA, CDR2 YSYEKL. CDR3 size: 14 residues.

In its sample, this clone was seen a few times. The chain uses TRBV29-1 and TRBJ2-7; TRBD1 matches at 7 bases. Germline V lookup: CDR1 SQVTM, CDR2 ANQGSEA. The CDR3 contains 14 residues. Germline trimming cut 6 bases from V and 0 bases from J; bases unmatched to any gene: 8. CDR3 nucleotide sequence: TGCAGCGTGAATGTCGGGACAGCCTCCTACGAGCAGTACTTC. Protein product: CSVNVGTASYEQYF.

The chain employs TRBV29-1 and TRBJ2-5, with D unclear. This CDR3 is 13 amino acids long. V gave up 4 bases and J gave up 5 bases, with 14 bases separating them. The germline CDR1 and CDR2 sequences are SQVTM and ANQGSEA. The CDR3 bases are TGCAGCGTTGCCTCCAACCTGAGGGAGACCCAGTACTTC. Translated: CSVASNLRETQYF.

The chain combines TRBV5-1 with TRBJ2-5, with 8 nucleotides matching TRBD1. This CDR3 is 14 amino acids long. V gave up 2 bases and J gave up 5 bases; unmatched junction bases: 5. Per the germline V gene, CDR1 is SGHRS and CDR2 is YFSETQ. The CDR3 bases are TGCGCCAGCAGCTTCGGACAGGGTGGGGAGACCCAGTACTTC. Protein: CASSFGQGGETQYF.